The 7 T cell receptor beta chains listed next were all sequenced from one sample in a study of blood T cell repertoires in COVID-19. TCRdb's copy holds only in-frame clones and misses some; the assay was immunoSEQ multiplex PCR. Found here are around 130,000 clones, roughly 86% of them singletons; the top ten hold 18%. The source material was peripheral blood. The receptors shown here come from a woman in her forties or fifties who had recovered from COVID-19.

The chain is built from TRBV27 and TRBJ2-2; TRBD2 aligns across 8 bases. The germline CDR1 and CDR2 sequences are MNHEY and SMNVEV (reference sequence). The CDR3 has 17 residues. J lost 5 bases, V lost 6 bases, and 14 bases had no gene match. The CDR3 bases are TGTGCCAGCAGCCAACGAGGGGGACTAGATGGGACCGGGGAGCTGTTTTTT. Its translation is CASSQRGGLDGTGELFF.

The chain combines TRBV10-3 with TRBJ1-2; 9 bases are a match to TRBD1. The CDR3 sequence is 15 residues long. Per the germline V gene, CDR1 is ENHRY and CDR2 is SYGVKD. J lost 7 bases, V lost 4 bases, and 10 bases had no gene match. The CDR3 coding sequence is TGTGCCATCAGTGCCTCTCCGGGACAGGGAACTGGCTACACCTTC. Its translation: CAISASPGQGTGYTF.

The CDR3 is CASSPGTGTGQPQHF. DNA for the CDR3: TGTGCCAGCAGCCCCGGGACAGGGACGGGTCAGCCCCAGCATTTT. The rearrangement links TRBV5-4 to TRBJ1-5; 9 bases fit TRBD1. The CDR3 length is 15 residues. J lost 6 bases, V lost 4 bases, and 8 bases had no gene match. Per the germline V gene, CDR1 is SGHNT and CDR2 is YYREEE (reference sequence).

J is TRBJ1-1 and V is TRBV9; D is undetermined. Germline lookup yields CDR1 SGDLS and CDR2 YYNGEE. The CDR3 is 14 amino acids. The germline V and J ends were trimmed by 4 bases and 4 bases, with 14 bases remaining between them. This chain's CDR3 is CASSFLGSGTEAFF. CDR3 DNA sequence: TGTGCCAGCAGCTTTCTAGGGAGTGGCACTGAAGCTTTCTTT.

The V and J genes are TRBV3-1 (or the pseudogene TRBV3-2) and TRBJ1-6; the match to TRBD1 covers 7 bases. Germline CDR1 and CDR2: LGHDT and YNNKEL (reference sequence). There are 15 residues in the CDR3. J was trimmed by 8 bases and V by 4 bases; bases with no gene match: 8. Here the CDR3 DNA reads TGTGCCAGCAGCCGAGCGGACAGGAAGTATTCACCCCTCCACTTT. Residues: CASSRADRKYSPLHF.

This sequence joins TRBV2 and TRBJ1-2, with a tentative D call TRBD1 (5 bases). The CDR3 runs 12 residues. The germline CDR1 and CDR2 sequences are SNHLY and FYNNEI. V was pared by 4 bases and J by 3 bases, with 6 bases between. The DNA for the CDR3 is TGTGCCAGCAGTGCCAGGGACTATGGCTACACCTTC. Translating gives CASSARDYGYTF.

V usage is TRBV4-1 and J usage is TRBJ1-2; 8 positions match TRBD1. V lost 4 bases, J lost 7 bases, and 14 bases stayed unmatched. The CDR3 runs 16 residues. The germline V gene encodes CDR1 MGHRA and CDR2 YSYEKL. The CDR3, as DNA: TGCGCCAGCAGCCCAGCCCAGGGGGCAAGTAGCTCTGGCTACACCTTC. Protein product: CASSPAQGASSSGYTF.